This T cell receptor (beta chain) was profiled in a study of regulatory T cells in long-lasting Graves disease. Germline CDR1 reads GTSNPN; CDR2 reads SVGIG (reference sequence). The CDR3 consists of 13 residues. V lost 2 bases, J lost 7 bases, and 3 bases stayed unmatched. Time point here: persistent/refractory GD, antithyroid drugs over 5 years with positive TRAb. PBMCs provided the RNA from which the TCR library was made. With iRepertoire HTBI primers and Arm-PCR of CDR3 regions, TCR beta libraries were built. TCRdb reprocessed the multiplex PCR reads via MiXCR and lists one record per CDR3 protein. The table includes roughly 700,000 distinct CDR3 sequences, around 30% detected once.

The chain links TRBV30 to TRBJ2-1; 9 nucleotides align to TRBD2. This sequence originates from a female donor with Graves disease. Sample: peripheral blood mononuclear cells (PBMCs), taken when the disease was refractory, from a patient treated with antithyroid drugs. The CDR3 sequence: CAWSPTSGNEQFF. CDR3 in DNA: TGTGCCTGGAGTCCGACTAGCGGAAATGAGCAGTTCTTC.